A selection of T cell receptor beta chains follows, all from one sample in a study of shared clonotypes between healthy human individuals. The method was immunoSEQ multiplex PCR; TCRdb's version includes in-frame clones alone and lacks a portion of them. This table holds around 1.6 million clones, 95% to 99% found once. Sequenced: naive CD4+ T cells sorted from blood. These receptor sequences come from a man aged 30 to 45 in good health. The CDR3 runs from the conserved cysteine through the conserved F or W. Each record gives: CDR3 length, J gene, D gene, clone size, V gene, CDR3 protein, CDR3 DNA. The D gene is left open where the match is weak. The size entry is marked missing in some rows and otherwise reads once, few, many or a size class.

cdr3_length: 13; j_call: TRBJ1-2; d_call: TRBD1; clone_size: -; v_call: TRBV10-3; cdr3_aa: CAIKGGTGNGYTF; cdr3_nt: TGTGCCATCAAAGGGGGGACAGGGAATGGCTACACCTTC
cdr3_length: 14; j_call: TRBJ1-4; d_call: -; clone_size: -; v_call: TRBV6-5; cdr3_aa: CASSSGTRPEKLFF; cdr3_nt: TGTGCCAGCAGTTCCGGGACAAGACCCGAAAAACTGTTTTTT
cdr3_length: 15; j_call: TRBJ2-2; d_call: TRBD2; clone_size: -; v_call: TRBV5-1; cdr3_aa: CASSFAGGNTGELFF; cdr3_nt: TGCGCCAGCAGCTTCGCGGGAGGGAACACCGGGGAGCTGTTTTTT
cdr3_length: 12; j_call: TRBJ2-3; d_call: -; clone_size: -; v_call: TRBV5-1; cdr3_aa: CASSFDPDTQYF; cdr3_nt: TGCGCCAGCAGCTTTGATCCAGATACGCAGTATTTT
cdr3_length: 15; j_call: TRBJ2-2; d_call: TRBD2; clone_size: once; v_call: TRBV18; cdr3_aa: CASSPSGSGTGELFF; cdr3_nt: TGTGCCAGCTCACCCAGCGGGAGTGGCACCGGGGAGCTGTTTTTT
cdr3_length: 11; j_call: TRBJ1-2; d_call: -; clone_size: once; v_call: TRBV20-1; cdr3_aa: CSARTNYGYTF; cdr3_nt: TGCAGTGCTAGAACTAACTATGGCTACACCTTC
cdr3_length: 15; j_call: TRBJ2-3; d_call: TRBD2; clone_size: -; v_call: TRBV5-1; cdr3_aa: CASSFLAGVPDTQYF; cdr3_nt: TGCGCCAGCAGCTTTCTGGCGGGAGTCCCAGATACGCAGTATTTT
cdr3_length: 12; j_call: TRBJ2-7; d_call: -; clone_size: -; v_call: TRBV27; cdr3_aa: CASSFQGREQYF; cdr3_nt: TGTGCCAGCAGTTTCCAAGGGAGGGAGCAGTACTTC
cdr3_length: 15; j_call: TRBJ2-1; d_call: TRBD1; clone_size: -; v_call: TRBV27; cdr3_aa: CASSLRGQDYNEQFF; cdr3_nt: TGTGCCAGCAGTTTGCGGGGACAGGACTACAATGAGCAGTTCTTC
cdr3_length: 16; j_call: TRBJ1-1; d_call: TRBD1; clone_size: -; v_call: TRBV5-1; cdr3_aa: CASSWKTGTGNTEAFF; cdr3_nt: TGCGCCAGCAGCTGGAAGACAGGGACTGGGAACACTGAAGCTTTCTTT
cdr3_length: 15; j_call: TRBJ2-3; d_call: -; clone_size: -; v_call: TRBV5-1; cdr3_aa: CASSLVFRSTDTQYF; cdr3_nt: TGCGCCAGCAGCTTGGTTTTCCGAAGCACAGATACGCAGTATTTT
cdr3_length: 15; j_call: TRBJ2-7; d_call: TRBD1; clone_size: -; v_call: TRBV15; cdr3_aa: CATSRDPAGGDEQYF; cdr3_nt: TGTGCCACCAGCAGAGATCCGGCAGGGGGAGACGAGCAGTACTTC
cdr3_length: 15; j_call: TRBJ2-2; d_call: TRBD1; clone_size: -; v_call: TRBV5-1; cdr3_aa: CASRNPGQGTGELFF; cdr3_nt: TGCGCCAGCAGGAATCCGGGACAGGGAACCGGGGAGCTGTTTTTT
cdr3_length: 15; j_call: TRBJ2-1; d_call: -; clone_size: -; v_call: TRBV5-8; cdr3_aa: CASSLEDSSYNEQFF; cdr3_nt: TGTGCCAGCAGCTTGGAAGATAGCAGCTACAATGAGCAGTTCTTC
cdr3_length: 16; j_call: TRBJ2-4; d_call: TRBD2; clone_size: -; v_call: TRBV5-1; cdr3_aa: CASSPSPGTSGNIQYF; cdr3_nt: TGCGCCAGCAGCCCCTCGCCTGGGACTAGCGGAAACATTCAGTACTTC
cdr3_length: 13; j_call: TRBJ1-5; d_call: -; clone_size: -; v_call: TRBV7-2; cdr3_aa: CASSLDRYQPQHF; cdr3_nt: TGTGCCAGCAGCCTCGACAGATATCAGCCCCAGCATTTT
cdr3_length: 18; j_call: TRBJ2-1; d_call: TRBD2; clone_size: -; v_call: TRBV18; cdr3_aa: CASSPPGWTGTRGNEQFF; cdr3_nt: TGTGCCAGCTCACCACCGGGGTGGACCGGGACTAGGGGGAATGAGCAGTTCTTC
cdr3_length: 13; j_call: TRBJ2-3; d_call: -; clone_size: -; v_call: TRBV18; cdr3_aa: CASSAGQTDTQYF; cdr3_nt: TGTGCCAGCTCGGCGGGACAGACAGATACGCAGTATTTT
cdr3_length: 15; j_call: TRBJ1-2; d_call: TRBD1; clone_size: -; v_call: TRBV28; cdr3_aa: CASSVGQGENYGYTF; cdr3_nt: TGTGCCAGCAGTGTTGGACAGGGGGAAAACTATGGCTACACCTTC
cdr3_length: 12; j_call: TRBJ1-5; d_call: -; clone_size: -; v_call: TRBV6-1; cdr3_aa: CASSEGWGRPHF; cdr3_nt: TGTGCCAGCAGTGAAGGTTGGGGTCGTCCGCATTTT
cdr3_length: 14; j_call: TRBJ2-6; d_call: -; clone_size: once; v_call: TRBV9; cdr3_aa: CASSSLSGANVLTF; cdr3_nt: TGTGCCAGCAGCTCCCTCTCTGGGGCCAACGTCCTGACTTTC
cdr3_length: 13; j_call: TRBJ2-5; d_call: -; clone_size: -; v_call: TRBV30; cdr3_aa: CAWSPGGWETQYF; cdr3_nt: TGTGCCTGGAGTCCGGGCGGATGGGAGACCCAGTACTTC
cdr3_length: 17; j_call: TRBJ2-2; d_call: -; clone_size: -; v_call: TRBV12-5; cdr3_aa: CASGLAGLSHSAGELFF; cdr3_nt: TGTGCTAGTGGTTTGGCGGGACTTTCCCACTCCGCCGGGGAGCTGTTTTTT
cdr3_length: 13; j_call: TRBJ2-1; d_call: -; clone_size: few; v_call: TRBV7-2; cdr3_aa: CASSLAQAGEQFF; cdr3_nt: TGTGCCAGCAGCTTAGCGCAGGCGGGGGAGCAGTTCTTC
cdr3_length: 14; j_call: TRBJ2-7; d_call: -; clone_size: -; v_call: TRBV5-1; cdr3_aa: CASSLGQGWNEQYF; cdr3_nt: TGCGCCAGCAGCTTGGGGCAGGGTTGGAACGAGCAGTACTTC
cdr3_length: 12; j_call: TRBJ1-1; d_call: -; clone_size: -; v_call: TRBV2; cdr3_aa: CAPGGENTEAFF; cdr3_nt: TGTGCCCCCGGGGGGGAGAACACTGAAGCTTTCTTT
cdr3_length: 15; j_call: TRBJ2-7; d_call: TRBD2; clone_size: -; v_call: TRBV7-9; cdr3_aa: CASSPPLAERYEQYF; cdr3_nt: TGTGCCAGCAGCCCCCCCCTAGCGGAGAGATACGAGCAGTACTTC
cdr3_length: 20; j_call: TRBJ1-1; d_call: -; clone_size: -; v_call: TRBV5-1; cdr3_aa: CASSPTWPIGTEVMNTEAFF; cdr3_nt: TGCGCCAGCAGCCCCACTTGGCCGATAGGGACCGAGGTCATGAACACTGAAGCTTTCTTT
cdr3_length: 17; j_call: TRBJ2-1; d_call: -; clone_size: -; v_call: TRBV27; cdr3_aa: CASSLLVGSNSYNEQFF; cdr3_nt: TGTGCCAGCAGTTTACTAGTTGGGAGTAACTCCTACAATGAGCAGTTCTTC
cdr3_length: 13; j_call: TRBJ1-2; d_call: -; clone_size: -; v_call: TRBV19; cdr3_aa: CASSNTGARGYTF; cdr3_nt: TGTGCCAGTAGTAATACGGGGGCGCGAGGCTACACCTTC
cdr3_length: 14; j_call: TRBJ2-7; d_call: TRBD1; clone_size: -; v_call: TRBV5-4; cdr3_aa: CASSSEQGAYEQYF; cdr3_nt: TGTGCCAGCAGCTCGGAACAGGGGGCTTACGAGCAGTACTTC
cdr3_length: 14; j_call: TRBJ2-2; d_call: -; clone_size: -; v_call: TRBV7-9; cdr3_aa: CASSLVLETGELFF; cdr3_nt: TGTGCCAGCAGCTTAGTATTAGAAACCGGGGAGCTGTTTTTT
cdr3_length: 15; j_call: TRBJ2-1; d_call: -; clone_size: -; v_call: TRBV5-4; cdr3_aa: CASSLMEGGRNEQFF; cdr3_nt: TGTGCCAGCAGCCTGATGGAGGGAGGCCGCAATGAGCAGTTCTTC
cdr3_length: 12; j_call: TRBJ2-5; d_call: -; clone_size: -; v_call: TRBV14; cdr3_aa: CASSHGVETQYF; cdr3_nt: TGTGCCAGCAGCCATGGGGTGGAGACCCAGTACTTC
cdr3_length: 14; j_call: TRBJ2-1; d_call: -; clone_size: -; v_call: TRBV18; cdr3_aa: CASSPRDSGPDRFF; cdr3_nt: TGTGCCAGCTCACCACGGGATTCTGGTCCGGATCGTTTCTTC
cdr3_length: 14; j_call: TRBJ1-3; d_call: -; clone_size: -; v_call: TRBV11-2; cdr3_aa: CASSLAPLGNTIYF; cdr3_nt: TGTGCCAGCAGCTTAGCCCCCCTTGGAAACACCATATATTTT
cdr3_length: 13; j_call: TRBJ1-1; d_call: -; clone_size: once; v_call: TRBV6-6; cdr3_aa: CASSYGQNTEAFF; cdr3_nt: TGTGCCAGCAGTTATGGACAGAACACTGAAGCTTTCTTT
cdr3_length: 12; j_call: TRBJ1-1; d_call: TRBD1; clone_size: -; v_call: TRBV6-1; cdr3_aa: CASSEAQGKAFF; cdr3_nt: TGTGCCAGCAGTGAAGCACAGGGGAAAGCTTTCTTT
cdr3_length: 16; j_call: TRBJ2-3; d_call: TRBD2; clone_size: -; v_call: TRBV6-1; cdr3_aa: CASSALAGGPLDTQYF; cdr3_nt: TGTGCCAGCAGTGCTTTAGCGGGAGGGCCGTTGGATACGCAGTATTTT
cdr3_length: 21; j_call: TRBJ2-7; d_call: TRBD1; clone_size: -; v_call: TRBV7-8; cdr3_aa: CASSLNSLPPRSGRGRHEQYF; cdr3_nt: TGTGCCAGCAGCTTAAATAGCCTCCCCCCTCGATCGGGCAGGGGGCGACACGAGCAGTACTTC
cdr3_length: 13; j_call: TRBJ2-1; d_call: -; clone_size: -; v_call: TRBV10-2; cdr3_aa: CASSEPVRNEQFF; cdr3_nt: TGCGCCAGCAGTGAGCCCGTGCGGAATGAGCAGTTCTTC
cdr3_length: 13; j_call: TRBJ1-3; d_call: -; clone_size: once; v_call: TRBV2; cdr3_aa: CASSGGSGNTIYF; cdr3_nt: TGTGCCAGCAGTGGGGGGTCTGGAAACACCATATATTTT
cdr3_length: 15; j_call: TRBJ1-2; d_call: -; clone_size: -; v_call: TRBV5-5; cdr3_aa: CASRDRTPYNYGYTF; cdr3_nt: TGTGCCAGCAGGGATCGGACACCATATAACTATGGCTACACCTTC
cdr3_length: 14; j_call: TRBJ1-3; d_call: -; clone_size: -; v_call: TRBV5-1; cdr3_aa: CASSLEGTGNTIYF; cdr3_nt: TGCGCCAGCAGCTTGGAGGGGACTGGAAACACCATATATTTT
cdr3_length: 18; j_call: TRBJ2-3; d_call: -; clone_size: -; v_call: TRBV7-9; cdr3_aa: CASRPPWRAGTSTDTQYF; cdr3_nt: TGTGCCAGCAGACCTCCCTGGCGGGCAGGGACTAGCACAGATACGCAGTATTTT
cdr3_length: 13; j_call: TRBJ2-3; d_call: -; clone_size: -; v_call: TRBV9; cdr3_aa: CASSVDSTDTQYF; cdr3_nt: TGTGCCAGCAGCGTCGACAGCACAGATACGCAGTATTTT